The 10 T cell receptor beta chains below were found in one sample sequenced in a study of T cells after yellow fever vaccination. In TCRdb, the 5' RACE reads were re-called with MiXCR into one record per CDR3 protein. The repertoire holds approximately 330,000 distinct CDR3 sequences, with 4.1% as singletons. The sample was PBMCs, taken 5 days after the yellow fever booster vaccination. These TCRs come from a man aged 18 to 30 who received the YFV17D yellow fever vaccine.

V usage is TRBV19 and J usage is TRBJ1-5; D unresolved. Germline CDR1 and CDR2: LNHDA and SQIVND (reference sequence). This CDR3 comprises 13 residues. V lost 8 bases, J lost 4 bases, and 12 bases lay in between. The CDR3 coding sequence is TGTGCCAGTGGCCTAGGAGGAAATCAGCCCCAGCATTTT. Translated, it gives CASGLGGNQPQHF.

The genes are TRBV29-1 and TRBJ2-3; D is uncertain. Germline V gene sequence: CDR1 SQVTM, CDR2 ANQGSEA. Trimming shortened V by 3 bases and J by 0 bases, and 10 bases separated the two germline ends. This CDR3 is 14 amino acids long. The CDR3 here is CSVDGGPSTDTQYF. The CDR3 region has the DNA TGCAGCGTTGACGGCGGCCCTAGCACAGATACGCAGTATTTT.

The chain joins TRBV11-2 to TRBJ1-2; weak D call: TRBD1 (5 bases). The CDR3 spans 14 residues. V was pared by 1 base and J by 6 bases, with 12 bases between. Per germline, CDR1 SGHAT and CDR2 FQNNGV. The CDR3 sequence is CASSLAPRVHGYTF. The CDR3 DNA follows: TGTGCCAGCAGCTTAGCTCCCAGGGTACATGGCTACACCTTC. The variable domain in full, completed from reference TRBV11-2 and TRBJ1-2, reads EAGVAQSPRYKIIEKRQSVAFWCNPISGHATLYWYQQILGQGPKLLIQFQNNGVVDDSQLPKDRFSAERLKGVDSTLKIQPAKLEDSAVYLCASSLAPRVHGYTFGSGTRLTVV.

This clonotype was recorded a few times. The chain is built from TRBV6-5 and TRBJ1-6, with D hard to call. V was clipped by 2 bases and J by 12 bases, with 8 bases between them. The CDR3 length is 12 residues. CDR1 is MNHEY and CDR2 is SVGAGI in the germline V gene. CDR3 sequence (DNA): TGTGCCAGCAGTTACACCGGTCTACCCCTCCACTTT. Protein: CASSYTGLPLHF.

There are many counts of this clonotype. The chain employs TRBV12-3 or TRBV12-4 and TRBJ2-5; D unresolved. The CDR3 loop spans 14 amino acids. Trimming stripped 1 base from V and 2 bases from J, with 8 bases between. CDR3 region: CASSLVFPQETQYF. The CDR3 DNA sequence: TGTGCCAGCAGTTTAGTCTTCCCGCAAGAGACCCAGTACTTC.

The chain links TRBV4-3 to TRBJ1-3; 7 positions agree with TRBD1. Germline loops: CDR1 LGHNA, CDR2 YSLEER. Trimming cost V 3 bases and J 3 bases; bases outside gene matches: 8. This CDR3 is 16 amino acids long. The CDR3 region has the DNA TGCGCCAGCAGCCAGGGGGGACAGCGGGGTGGAAACACCATATATTTT. The encoded protein is CASSQGGQRGGNTIYF.

The rearrangement links TRBV7-9 to TRBJ2-7; no definite D call. Germline loops: CDR1 SEHNR, CDR2 FQNEAQ (reference sequence). V was trimmed by 5 bases and J by 0 bases, leaving 11 bases between them. This CDR3 region has 14 residues. The CDR3 region has the DNA TGTGCCAGCAGCCCCGTCACCACCTCCTACGAGCAGTACTTC. Translation gives CASSPVTTSYEQYF.

The chain couples TRBV4-2 to TRBJ2-3; D is ambiguous. Germline CDR1 is LGHNA and CDR2 is YNFKEQ. This CDR3 is 15 amino acids long. V lost 0 bases and J 1 base, leaving 8 bases between the germline ends. The CDR3 region has the DNA TGTGCCAGCAGCCAAGAGTTTCCCGGCACAGATACGCAGTATTTT. Encoded protein: CASSQEFPGTDTQYF.

The chain carries TRBV4-1 and TRBJ2-7; maybe TRBD1 (6 bases). The CDR3 is made up of 14 amino acids. V lost 2 bases and J lost 3, with 11 bases in between. Germline V CDR1 and CDR2: MGHRA, YSYEKL. The CDR3, as DNA: TGCGCCAGCAGCCAAACTGGGACAATCTACGAGCAGTACTTC. Translation gives CASSQTGTIYEQYF.

The J gene is TRBJ1-6, the V gene TRBV7-2, with D possibly being TRBD1 (5 bases). The CDR3 is 13 residues long. Germline-derived CDR1 and CDR2 are SGHTA and FQGNSA. Between the trimmed V and J ends, which lost 4 bases and 12 bases, there was a span of 13 bases. The CDR3 sequence is CASSSPGLRPLHF. As DNA, the CDR3 is TGTGCCAGCAGCTCGCCAGGGTTACGACCCCTCCACTTT.